The 10 T cell receptor beta chains in this list originate from one sample, sequenced in a study of T cell changes during pregnancy in multiple sclerosis. The repertoire was sequenced with immunoSEQ multiplex PCR; TCRdb's copy has only in-frame clones and lacks some. The table has 65,000 to 80,000 clones, around nine tenths seen once. The sequencing used CD4+ T cells from peripheral blood mononuclear cells, collected before pregnancy. Receptors were obtained from a female donor with multiple sclerosis, enrolled in a pregnancy study.

CDR3 residues: CASSPRGRGISYNEQFF. CDR3 bases: TGCGCCAGCAGCCCCCGGGGGCGGGGGATCTCCTACAATGAGCAGTTCTTC. The rearrangement joins TRBV5-1 to TRBJ2-1; TRBD2 might be the D (7 bases). Germline CDR1 is SGHRS and CDR2 is YFSETQ. V was shortened by 4 bases and J by 0 bases, with 17 bases between the two germline ends. This CDR3 spans 17 amino acids.

This sequence joins TRBV10-3 and TRBJ1-1; 7 bases are shared with TRBD1. This CDR3 has 16 residues. The germline V gene encodes CDR1 ENHRY and CDR2 SYGVKD. With 2 bases clipped from V and 5 bases from J, the junction kept 11 bases outside the gene matches. This CDR3 is CAISERAGGAGTEAFF. CDR3 nucleotides: TGTGCCATCAGTGAGCGGGCAGGGGGTGCCGGGACTGAAGCTTTCTTT.

The CDR3 loop is CASSSPSTDTQYF. DNA for the CDR3: TGTGCCAGCAGTTCCCCGAGTACAGATACGCAGTATTTT. The chain is built from TRBV28 and TRBJ2-3, with unresolved D. The germline V gene has CDR1 MDHEN and CDR2 SYDVKM. The CDR3 runs 13 residues. V was trimmed by 4 bases and J by 3 bases, leaving 8 bases between them.

The chain joins TRBV18 to TRBJ2-2, with 9 nucleotides matching TRBD1. CDR1 and CDR2 from the germline V gene are KGHSH and LQKENI. V lost 6 bases to trimming and J lost 4 bases; unmatched junction nucleotides: 6. This CDR3 spans 15 amino acids. CDR3 sequence: CASSPGTGITGELFF. DNA for the CDR3: TGTGCCAGCTCCCCAGGGACAGGGATCACCGGGGAGCTGTTTTTT.

The chain carries TRBV5-1 and TRBJ1-4, with TRBD1 identical over 7 bases. V was pared by 4 bases and J by 0 bases, with 6 bases of the junction left unmatched. Germline lookup yields CDR1 SGHRS and CDR2 YFSETQ. The CDR3 is 16 amino acids. The CDR3 nucleotides are TGCGCCAGCAGCCATGGACAGGTTGCAACTAATGAAAAACTGTTTTTT. Protein sequence: CASSHGQVATNEKLFF. Full variable domain (missing parts from reference TRBV5-1 and TRBJ1-4): KAGVTQTPRYLIKTRGQQVTLSCSPISGHRSVSWYQQTPGQGLQFLFEYFSETQRNKGNFPGRFSGRQFSNSRSEMNVSTLELGDSALYLCASSHGQVATNEKLFFGSGTQLSVL.

This chain connects TRBV6-6 to TRBJ2-5; TRBD2 matches at 10 bases. The CDR3 totals 16 residues. Losses at the gene ends were 0 bases for V and 5 bases for J; bases not matched to a gene: 6. Germline CDR1 MNHNY, CDR2 SVGAGI (reference sequence). The CDR3 sequence: CASSYSVAGGSETQYF. DNA for the CDR3: TGTGCCAGCAGTTACTCAGTAGCGGGGGGATCGGAGACCCAGTACTTC.

The chain uses TRBV18 and TRBJ2-7; D is undetermined. Trimming took 6 bases from V and 4 from J, leaving 13 bases between them. The germline V gene has CDR1 KGHSH and CDR2 LQKENI. The CDR3 totals 13 residues. Here the CDR3 reads CASSVTERYEQYF. As DNA, the CDR3 is TGTGCCAGCTCCGTGACCGAGAGGTACGAGCAGTACTTC.

The chain recombines TRBV14 with TRBJ1-6; no firm D call. The CDR3 loop spans 16 amino acids. CDR1 is SGHDN and CDR2 is FVKESK in the germline V gene. The ends were cut back, 4 bases at V and 6 bases at J, with 16 bases in the middle. The CDR3 loop is CASSLIRPSGNSPLHF. CDR3 in DNA: TGTGCCAGCAGCCTAATTCGGCCCTCGGGTAATTCACCCCTCCACTTT.

The chain has TRBV28 and TRBJ2-3; TRBD1 agrees at 10 bases. J lost 4 bases, V lost 2 bases, and 3 bases had no gene match. This CDR3 spans 15 amino acids. The germline V gene encodes CDR1 MDHEN and CDR2 SYDVKM. This chain's CDR3 is CASSLAGQGADTQYF. DNA of the CDR3: TGTGCCAGCAGTTTAGCCGGACAGGGGGCAGATACGCAGTATTTT.

The V and J genes are TRBV18 and TRBJ1-5, with TRBD1 as a possible D gene (5 bases). Between the trimmed V and J ends, which lost 3 bases and 1 base, there was a span of 7 bases. The CDR3 length is 14 residues. Germline loops: CDR1 KGHSH, CDR2 LQKENI. In nucleotides, the CDR3 is TGTGCCAGCTCACCGCCAGGGAGCAATCAGCCCCAGCATTTT. Its translation: CASSPPGSNQPQHF.